The sequence of this T cell receptor beta chain was determined in a study of naive CD8 T cells in extremely preterm neonates. Peripheral blood came from healthy approximately 15-56 month-old surgical children and healthy nonsmoking adults. Sorting kept Annexin V-negative CD3+CD8+CD45RA+CCR7+ naive T cells. The germline V and J ends were trimmed by 4 bases and 2 bases, with 10 bases remaining between them. Germline V gives CDR1 SGHDT, CDR2 YYEEEE. CDR3 size: 14 residues. Study-level points and caveats: Compared with older groups, preterm CDR3s were shorter, with fewer N additions and less trimming. Compared with all age groups, preterm neonates showed less repertoire richness.

TCRdb keeps only in-frame clones here, not all; method: immunoSEQ multiplex PCR. The sample yields approximately 8,000 clones, roughly 97% seen once. This clone has just one count. What it binds is unknown. The origin of this receptor is a human donor in good health. Material: naive CD8+ T cells from blood. The chain carries TRBV5-6 and TRBJ1-5, with D tentatively TRBD1 (5 bases). In DNA, the CDR3 is TGTGCCAGCAGCACACAGGCTGGCAATCAGCCCCAGCATTTT. Translating gives CASSTQAGNQPQHF.